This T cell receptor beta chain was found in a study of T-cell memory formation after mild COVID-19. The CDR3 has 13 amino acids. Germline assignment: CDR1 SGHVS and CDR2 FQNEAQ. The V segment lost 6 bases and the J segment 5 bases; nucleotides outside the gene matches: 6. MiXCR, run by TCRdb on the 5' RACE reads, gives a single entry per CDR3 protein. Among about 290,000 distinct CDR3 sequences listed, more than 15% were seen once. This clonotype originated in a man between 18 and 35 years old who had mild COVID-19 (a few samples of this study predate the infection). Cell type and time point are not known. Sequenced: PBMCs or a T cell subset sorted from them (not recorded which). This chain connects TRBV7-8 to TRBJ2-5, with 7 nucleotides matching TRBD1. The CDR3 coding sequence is TGTGCCAGCAGGACAGGGATTAGGGAGACCCAGTACTTC. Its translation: CASRTGIRETQYF.